The 20 T cell receptor beta chains below all came from one sample that was sequenced in a study of beta chain features in type 1 diabetes. The whole isolated RNA underwent reverse transcription, so sequencing captured expressed TCRB transcripts. Sequencing was performed with immunoSEQ multiplex PCR; in TCRdb, only in-frame clones are kept and a portion is missing. The table includes a few hundred thousand clones, less than 15% detected once. Sequencing was performed on naive CD4+ T cells from blood. These receptors were collected from a woman under 30 in good health.

The rearrangement joins TRBV30 to TRBJ2-5, with D possibly being TRBD1 (6 bases). CDR1 and CDR2 from the germline V gene are GTSNPN and SVGIG (reference sequence). The CDR3 length is 13 residues. V was clipped by 8 bases and J by 3 bases, with 16 bases between them. CDR3 amino acids: CARGAGAEETQYF. Here the CDR3 DNA reads TGTGCCCGGGGAGCAGGGGCAGAAGAGACCCAGTACTTC.

This clone occurred a few times. This sequence joins TRBV27 and TRBJ2-1, with 11 bases matching TRBD2. The CDR3 length is 17 residues. Trimming cost V 9 bases and J 1 base; bases outside gene matches: 11. In germline, CDR1 is MNHEY, CDR2 SMNVEV (reference sequence). This CDR3 reads CASDRTRLAGSYNEQFF. Written as DNA, the CDR3 is TGTGCCAGTGACCGAACCCGACTAGCGGGATCCTACAATGAGCAGTTCTTC.

This chain connects TRBV29-1 to TRBJ1-4, with a possible D match to TRBD1 (5 bases). V was trimmed by 5 bases and J by 7 bases, leaving 17 bases between them. The CDR3 loop spans 14 amino acids. Germline loops: CDR1 SQVTM, CDR2 ANQGSEA. CDR3 bases: TGCAGCGTTCAATTGGGAAGGGGTCGTGAAAAACTGTTTTTT. It codes for CSVQLGRGREKLFF.

In this sample, this clone turned up a few times. The gene calls are TRBV4-2 and TRBJ2-5; D is possibly TRBD2 (5 bases). This CDR3 region has 16 residues. Germline-derived CDR1 and CDR2 are LGHNA and YNFKEQ. V lost 4 bases and J lost 3, with 18 bases in between. CDR3 region: CASSPHRADPKETQYF. The CDR3 DNA reads TGTGCCAGCAGCCCTCACAGAGCGGACCCCAAAGAGACCCAGTACTTC.

The chain employs TRBV4-2 and TRBJ1-2, with D maybe TRBD1 (6 bases). This CDR3 is built from 14 residues. In germline, CDR1 is LGHNA, CDR2 YNFKEQ. Between the trimmed V and J ends, which lost 1 base and 4 bases, there was a span of 10 bases. CDR3 amino acids: CASSQGQASYGYTF. DNA of the CDR3: TGTGCCAGCAGCCAAGGACAGGCAAGCTATGGCTACACCTTC.

The table lists this clone with a few counts. The V gene is TRBV6-1, the J gene TRBJ1-5; D perhaps matches TRBD1 (6 bases). Per germline, CDR1 MNHNS and CDR2 SASEGT. Deletions cut 3 bases from V and 9 bases from J, with 12 bases between. The CDR3 consists of 13 residues. The DNA for the CDR3 is TGTGCCAGCAGTGAGGGTACAGGGCTGCCCCAGCATTTT. Its translation: CASSEGTGLPQHF.

The V gene is TRBV5-1, the J gene TRBJ2-4, with 7 nucleotides matching TRBD1. The CDR3 is made up of 15 amino acids. Trimming at V came to 7 bases and at J to 0 bases, leaving 7 bases not matched to a gene. The V gene's germline CDR1 is SGHRS and CDR2 YFSETQ. CDR3 sequence reads: CASGTGDLAKNIQYF. CDR3 nucleotide sequence: TGCGCCAGCGGAACAGGGGATCTAGCCAAAAACATTCAGTACTTC.

The chain joins TRBV27 to TRBJ2-7; possible D gene TRBD2, 6 bases. Trimming removed 8 bases at V and 0 bases at J, with 14 bases between. The CDR3 runs 14 residues. From germline, CDR1 is MNHEY and CDR2 SMNVEV (reference sequence). The CDR3 protein is CASRGSIRSYEQYF. In DNA, the CDR3 is TGTGCCAGCCGGGGGTCCATCCGCTCCTACGAGCAGTACTTC.

V gene TRBV14 combines with J gene TRBJ1-1; TRBD1 matches at 7 bases. The germline V gene has CDR1 SGHDN and CDR2 FVKESK. The V and J ends lost 1 base and 1 base, in that order; junction bases with no gene match: 12. The CDR3 has 18 amino acids. The CDR3 reads CASSQAVEEGQTNTEAFF. In nucleotides, the CDR3 is TGTGCCAGCAGCCAAGCGGTAGAGGAGGGACAGACGAACACTGAAGCTTTCTTT.

This clone was recorded a few times. The chain recombines TRBV7-8 with TRBJ1-1, with 8 bases aligning to TRBD1. The CDR3 spans 14 residues. The V gene end was trimmed by 3 bases and the J gene end by 4 bases; junction bases not matched to a gene: 4. CDR1 SGHVS and CDR2 FQNEAQ come from the germline V gene. The CDR3 region is CASSFGQGATEAFF. The DNA of the CDR3 is TGTGCCAGCAGCTTTGGACAGGGAGCCACTGAAGCTTTCTTT.

V usage is TRBV7-9 and J usage is TRBJ2-3, with D perhaps matching TRBD1 (8 bases). Germline CDR1 is SEHNR and CDR2 is FQNEAQ (reference sequence). The CDR3 spans 15 residues. The germline V and J ends were trimmed by 5 bases and 3 bases, with 15 bases remaining between them. This CDR3 reads CASSPTGGGTDTQYF. Written as DNA, the CDR3 is TGTGCCAGCAGCCCTACAGGGGGAGGGACAGATACGCAGTATTTT.

This clone was seen more than once but under ten times. For the CDR3, the DNA is TGTGCCAGCAGCTACGGGACAGGGGGCGTGGAGACCCAGTACTTC. Encoded protein: CASSYGTGGVETQYF. V gene TRBV7-2 combines with J gene TRBJ2-5, with 12 bases identical to TRBD1. Looked up from germline, CDR1 is SGHTA and CDR2 is FQGNSA. The CDR3 runs 15 residues. The V segment lost 4 bases and the J segment 5 bases; nucleotides outside the gene matches: 5.

V gene TRBV2 combines with J gene TRBJ2-7; 7 nucleotides match TRBD1. There are 14 residues in the CDR3. In germline, CDR1 is SNHLY, CDR2 FYNNEI. V shed 8 bases and J 2 bases; nucleotides not matched to a gene: 9. The CDR3 loop reads CASSGLTGTYEQYF. The CDR3 bases are TGTGCCAGCTCGGGTTTGACAGGGACCTACGAGCAGTACTTC.

The chain links TRBV7-9 to TRBJ2-7; no definite D call. Per the germline V gene, CDR1 is SEHNR and CDR2 is FQNEAQ (reference sequence). The CDR3 totals 11 residues. V was pared by 6 bases and J by 3 bases, with 6 bases between. The chain's CDR3 is CASSFNYEQYF. CDR3 nucleotides: TGTGCCAGCAGTTTTAACTACGAGCAGTACTTC.

The chain couples TRBV18 to TRBJ2-1; 9 bases match TRBD1. This CDR3 comprises 14 residues. Germline CDR1 reads KGHSH; CDR2 reads LQKENI. The ends lost 6 bases at V and 7 bases at J; junction bases unmatched: 7. The CDR3 here is CASSRGQGGNEQFF. The CDR3 DNA is TGTGCCAGCTCGCGGGGACAGGGTGGAAATGAGCAGTTCTTC.

This clone was found a few times. This chain joins TRBV6-5 and TRBJ1-1, with 7 nucleotides matching TRBD1. Germline CDR1 and CDR2: MNHEY and SVGAGI. CDR3 length: 15 amino acids. V lost 2 bases, J lost 0 bases, and 3 bases stayed unmatched. The CDR3 coding sequence is TGTGCCAGCAGTTACGCGGGACAGCTGAACACTGAAGCTTTCTTT. Translated: CASSYAGQLNTEAFF.

The chain links TRBV5-1 to TRBJ1-2; 7 positions agree with TRBD1. The CDR3 runs 14 residues. Germline values: CDR1 SGHRS, CDR2 YFSETQ. With V trimmed by 2 bases and J by 8 bases, 9 bases remained unmatched. This chain's CDR3 is CASSFDGQVGGYTF. The CDR3, as DNA: TGCGCCAGCAGCTTTGACGGACAGGTGGGAGGCTACACCTTC.

This clone appeared once. The gene calls are TRBV29-1 and TRBJ1-1, with 9 nucleotides matching TRBD1. The CDR3 has 13 amino acids. Per the germline V gene, CDR1 is SQVTM and CDR2 is ANQGSEA. V lost 7 bases to trimming and J lost 4 bases; unmatched junction nucleotides: 7. CDR3 residues: CSAWDRVGTEAFF. Written as DNA, the CDR3 is TGCAGCGCGTGGGACAGGGTCGGCACTGAAGCTTTCTTT.

This clone has just a few counts. The chain couples TRBV19 to TRBJ2-6; D is perhaps TRBD1 (5 bases). The germline CDR1 and CDR2 sequences are LNHDA and SQIVND (reference sequence). This CDR3 contains 15 residues. Trimming removed 3 bases from V and 3 bases from J, with 9 bases in between. In DNA form, the CDR3 reads TGTGCCAGTAGTATTCCCAGGGTTGGGGCCAACGTCCTGACTTTC. It translates to CASSIPRVGANVLTF.

Written as DNA, the CDR3 is TGTGCCTGGAAGGCGGGGCCCCTCGAGACCCAGTACTTC. Translated: CAWKAGPLETQYF. This chain uses TRBV30 with TRBJ2-5; possible D gene TRBD2, 6 bases. Trimming stripped 4 bases from V and 5 bases from J, with 14 bases between. This CDR3 is 13 amino acids long. CDR1 is GTSNPN and CDR2 is SVGIG in the germline V gene (reference sequence). The variable domain in full, with the rest retrieved from reference TRBV30 and TRBJ2-5, is SQTIHQWPATLVQPVGSPLSLECTVEGTSNPNLYWYRQAAGRGLQLLFYSVGIGQISSEVPQNLSASRPQDRQFILSSKKLLLSDSGFYLCAWKAGPLETQYFGPGTRLLVL.